This TCR beta chain was captured in a study of blood T cell repertoires in COVID-19. Study-level information: In each case, the material was cDNA or gDNA derived from T cells, B-cell-depleted T cells, or PBMCs.

Assay: immunoSEQ multiplex PCR; the TCRdb copy retains only in-frame clones and omits some. The sample holds about 240,000 clones, 82% seen once. Per germline, CDR1 MNHEY and CDR2 SVGAGI. The CDR3 loop spans 15 amino acids. V shed 7 bases, J shed 1 base, and the junction held 6 bases outside the gene matches. The sample taken for sequencing was peripheral blood. The chain links TRBV6-5 to TRBJ2-1; 8 bases are a match to TRBD1. This clonotype was sampled from a woman in her 70s with acute or convalescent COVID-19. CDR3 nucleotide sequence: TGTGCCAGCACCCTGACAGGGGCTTCCTACAATGAGCAGTTCTTC. Protein: CASTLTGASYNEQFF.